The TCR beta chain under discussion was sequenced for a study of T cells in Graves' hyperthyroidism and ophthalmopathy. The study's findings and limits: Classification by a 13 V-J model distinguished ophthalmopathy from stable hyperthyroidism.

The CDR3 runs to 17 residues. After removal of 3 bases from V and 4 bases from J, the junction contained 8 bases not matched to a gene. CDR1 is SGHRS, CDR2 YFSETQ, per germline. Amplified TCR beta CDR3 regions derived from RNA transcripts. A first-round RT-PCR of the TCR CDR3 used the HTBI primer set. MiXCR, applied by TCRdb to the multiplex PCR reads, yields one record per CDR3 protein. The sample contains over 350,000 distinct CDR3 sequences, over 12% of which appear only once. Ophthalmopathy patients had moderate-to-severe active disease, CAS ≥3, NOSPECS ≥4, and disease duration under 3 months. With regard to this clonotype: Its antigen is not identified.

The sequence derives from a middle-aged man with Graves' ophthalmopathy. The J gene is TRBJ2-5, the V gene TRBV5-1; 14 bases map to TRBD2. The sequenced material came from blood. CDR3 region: CASSWGLAGAFRETQYF. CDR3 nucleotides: TGCGCCAGCAGCTGGGGACTAGCGGGAGCGTTTCGAGAGACCCAGTACTTC.